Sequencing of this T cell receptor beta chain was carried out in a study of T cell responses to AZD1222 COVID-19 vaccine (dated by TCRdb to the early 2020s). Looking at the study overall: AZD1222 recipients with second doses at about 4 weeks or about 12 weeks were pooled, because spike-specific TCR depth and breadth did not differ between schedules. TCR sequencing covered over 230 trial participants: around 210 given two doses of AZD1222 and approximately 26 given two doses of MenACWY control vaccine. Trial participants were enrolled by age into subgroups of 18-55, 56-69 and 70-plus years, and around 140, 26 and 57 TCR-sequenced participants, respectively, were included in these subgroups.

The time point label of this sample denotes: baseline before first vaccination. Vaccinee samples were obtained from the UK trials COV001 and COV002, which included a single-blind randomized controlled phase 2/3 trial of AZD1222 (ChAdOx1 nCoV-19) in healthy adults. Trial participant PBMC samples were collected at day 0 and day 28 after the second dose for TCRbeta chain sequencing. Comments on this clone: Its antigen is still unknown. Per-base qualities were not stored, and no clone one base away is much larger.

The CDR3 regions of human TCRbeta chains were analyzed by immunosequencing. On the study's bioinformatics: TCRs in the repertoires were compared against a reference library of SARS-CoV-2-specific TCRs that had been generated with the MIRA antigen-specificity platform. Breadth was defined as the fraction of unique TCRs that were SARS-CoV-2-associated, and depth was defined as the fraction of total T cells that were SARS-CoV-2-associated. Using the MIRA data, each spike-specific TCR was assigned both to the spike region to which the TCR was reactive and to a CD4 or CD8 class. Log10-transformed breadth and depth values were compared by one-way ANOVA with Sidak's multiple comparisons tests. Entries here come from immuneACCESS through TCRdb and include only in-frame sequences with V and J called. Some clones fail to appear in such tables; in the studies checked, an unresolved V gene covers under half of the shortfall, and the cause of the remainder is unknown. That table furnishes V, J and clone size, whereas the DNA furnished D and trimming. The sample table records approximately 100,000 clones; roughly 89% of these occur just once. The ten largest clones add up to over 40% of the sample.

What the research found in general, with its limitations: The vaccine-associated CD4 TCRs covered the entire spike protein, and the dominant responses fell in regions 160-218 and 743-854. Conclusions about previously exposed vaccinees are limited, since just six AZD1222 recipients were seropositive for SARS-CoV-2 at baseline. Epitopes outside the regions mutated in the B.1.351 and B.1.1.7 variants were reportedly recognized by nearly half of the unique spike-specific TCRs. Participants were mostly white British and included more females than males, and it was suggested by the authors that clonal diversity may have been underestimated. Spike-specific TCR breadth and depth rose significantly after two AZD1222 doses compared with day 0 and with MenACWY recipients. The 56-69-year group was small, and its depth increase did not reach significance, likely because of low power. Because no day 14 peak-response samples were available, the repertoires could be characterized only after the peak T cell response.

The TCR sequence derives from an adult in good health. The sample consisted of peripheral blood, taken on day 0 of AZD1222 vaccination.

The CDR3 protein: CASRASGTANEKLFF. At the DNA level, the sequence is TGTGCCAGCAGGGCCAGCGGGACAGCTAATGAAAAACTGTTTTTT. Recombination joined TRBV27 with TRBJ1-4, with 7 bases aligning to TRBD1. CDR1 and CDR2 were assigned from the germline V gene (reference sequence) as MNHEY and SMNVEV. The CDR3 measures 15 amino acids from cysteine to phenylalanine. Only the CDR3 region is kept as DNA, spanning 45 bases read in frame from base 1. Germline trimming: 6 bases from V, 3 bases from J; junction bases outside gene matches: 7. Beyond the CDR3, the reference TRBV27 and TRBJ1-4 genes provide the residues; the full variable domain reads: EAQVTQNPRYLITVTGKKLTVTCSQNMNHEYMSWYRQDPGLGLRQIYYSMNVEVTDKGDVPEGYKVSRKEKRNFPLILESPSPNQTSLYFCASRASGTANEKLFFGSGTQLSVL.